The source of this T cell receptor (beta chain) is a study of a mutant IDH1 vaccine in newly diagnosed glioma. Overall study context: Sex among treated patients split approximately 62% male, roughly 38% female; mean age was roughly 40 years. Therapy received beforehand was radiotherapy, temozolomide, or both, with most patients given both. Weeks 35 and 47 hosted visits V12 and V13, respectively.

Per the germline V gene, CDR1 is SGHRS and CDR2 is YFSETQ. With 3 bases removed from V and 0 bases from J, the gap between germline ends came to 11 bases. The CDR3 runs to 15 residues. Here immunoSEQ multiplex PCR was the method, and the copy in TCRdb shows in-frame clones only, minus some. The table records over 75,000 clones, about 81% of them present only once. Described time point: week 47, end of study. Doses comprised 300 ug of mutant IDH1 20-mer peptide each, plus topical imiquimod. With regard to this clone: Its target is not known.

Notes on the study in general: There seemed to be no relation between pseudoprogression and changes in top peripheral T cell clonotypes.

This chain links TRBV5-1 with TRBJ2-3; no firm D call. This clonotype was obtained from a man in his forties with glioma. Source: PBMCs, taken from a glioma patient whose treatment included an IDH1 peptide vaccine. Here the CDR3 reads CASSWNSYSTDTQYF. In DNA, the CDR3 is TGCGCCAGCAGCTGGAACAGCTATAGCACAGATACGCAGTATTTT.